This entry is about one T cell receptor beta chain. The antigen remains undetermined. A second PCR, run for roughly 7 to 11 cycles, used a sample-barcoded 5' primer plus a J-beta primer mix. A tag from a template-switch adaptor with 12 random nucleotides marked each cDNA molecule. MiXCR, applied by TCRdb to the 5' RACE reads, yields one record per CDR3 protein. The sample comprises about a million distinct CDR3 sequences, around 54% of which are singletons, and about 22% rests with the top ten. Donation came from healthy Caucasian individuals in Russia who were aged 6 to 90. Roughly 10 milliliters of peripheral blood were drawn from each donor. The record originates from a study of blood T cells in healthy people across ages. General study points: Strong correlation linked observed beta diversity and percent naive T cells.

Material for sequencing was blood. The source of this sequence is a woman aged 60-75 years in good health.

The CDR3 here is CSARNLAGEGNTGELFF. The CDR3 DNA reads as TGCAGTGCCAGAAACCTAGCGGGAGAAGGGAACACCGGGGAGCTGTTTTTT. The chain recombines TRBV20-1 with TRBJ2-2; 10 nucleotides agree with TRBD2. Germline assignment: CDR1 DFQATT and CDR2 SNEGSKA (reference sequence). CDR3 length: 17 residues. Trimming removed 6 bases from V and 1 base from J; junction bases left unmatched: 11.